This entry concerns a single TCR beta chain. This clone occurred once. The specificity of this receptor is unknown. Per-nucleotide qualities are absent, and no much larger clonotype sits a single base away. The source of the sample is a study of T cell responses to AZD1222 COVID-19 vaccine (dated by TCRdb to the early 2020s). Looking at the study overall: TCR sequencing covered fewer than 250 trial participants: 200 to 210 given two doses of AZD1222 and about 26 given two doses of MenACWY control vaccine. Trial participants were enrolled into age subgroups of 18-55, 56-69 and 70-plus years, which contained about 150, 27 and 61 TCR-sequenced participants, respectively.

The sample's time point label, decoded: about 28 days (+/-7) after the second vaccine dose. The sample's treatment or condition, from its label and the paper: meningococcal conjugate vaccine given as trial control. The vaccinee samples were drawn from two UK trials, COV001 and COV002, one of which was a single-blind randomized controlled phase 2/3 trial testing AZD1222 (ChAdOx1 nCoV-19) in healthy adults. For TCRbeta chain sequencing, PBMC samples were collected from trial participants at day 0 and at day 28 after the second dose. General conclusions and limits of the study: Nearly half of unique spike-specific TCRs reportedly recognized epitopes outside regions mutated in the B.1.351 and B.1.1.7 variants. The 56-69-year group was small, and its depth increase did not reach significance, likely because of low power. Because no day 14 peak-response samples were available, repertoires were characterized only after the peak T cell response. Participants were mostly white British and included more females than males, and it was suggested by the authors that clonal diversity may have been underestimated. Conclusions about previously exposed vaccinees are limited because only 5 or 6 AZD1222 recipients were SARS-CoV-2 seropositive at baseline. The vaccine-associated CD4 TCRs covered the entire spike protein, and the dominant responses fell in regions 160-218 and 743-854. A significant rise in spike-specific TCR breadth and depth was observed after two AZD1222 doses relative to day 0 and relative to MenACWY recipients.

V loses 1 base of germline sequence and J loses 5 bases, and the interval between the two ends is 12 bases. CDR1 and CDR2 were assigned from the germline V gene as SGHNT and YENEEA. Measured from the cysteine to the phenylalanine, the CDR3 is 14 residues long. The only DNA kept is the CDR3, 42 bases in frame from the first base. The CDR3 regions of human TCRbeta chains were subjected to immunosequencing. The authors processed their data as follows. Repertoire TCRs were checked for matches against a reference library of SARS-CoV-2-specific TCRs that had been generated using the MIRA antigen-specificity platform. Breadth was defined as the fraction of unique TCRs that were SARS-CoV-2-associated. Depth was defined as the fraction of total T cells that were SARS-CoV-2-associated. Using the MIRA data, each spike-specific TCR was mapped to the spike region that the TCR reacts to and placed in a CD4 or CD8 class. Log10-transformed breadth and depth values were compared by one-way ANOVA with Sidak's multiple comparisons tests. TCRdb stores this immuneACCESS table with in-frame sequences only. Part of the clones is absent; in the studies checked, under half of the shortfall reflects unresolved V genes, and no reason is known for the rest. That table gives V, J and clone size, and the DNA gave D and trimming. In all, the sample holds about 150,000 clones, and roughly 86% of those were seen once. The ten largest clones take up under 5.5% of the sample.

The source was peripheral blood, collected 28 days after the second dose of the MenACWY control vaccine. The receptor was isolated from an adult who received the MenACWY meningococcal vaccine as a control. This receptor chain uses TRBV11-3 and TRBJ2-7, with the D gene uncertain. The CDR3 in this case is CASSLGGRKDEQYF. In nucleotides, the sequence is TGTGCCAGCAGCTTAGGTGGAAGGAAGGACGAGCAGTACTTC.